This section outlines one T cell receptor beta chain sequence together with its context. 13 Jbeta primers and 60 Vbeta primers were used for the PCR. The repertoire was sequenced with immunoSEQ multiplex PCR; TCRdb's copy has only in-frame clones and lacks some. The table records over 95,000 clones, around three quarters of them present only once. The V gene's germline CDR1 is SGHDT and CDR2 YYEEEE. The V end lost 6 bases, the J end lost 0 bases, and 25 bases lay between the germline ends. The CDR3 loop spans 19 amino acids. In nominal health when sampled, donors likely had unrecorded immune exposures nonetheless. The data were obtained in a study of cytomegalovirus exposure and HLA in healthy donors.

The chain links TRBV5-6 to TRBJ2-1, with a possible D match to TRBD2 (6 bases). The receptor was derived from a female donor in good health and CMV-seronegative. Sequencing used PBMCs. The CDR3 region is CASTEGLFDLTASYNEQFF. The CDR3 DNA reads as TGTGCCAGCACCGAGGGACTTTTCGACCTGACCGCCTCCTACAATGAGCAGTTCTTC.